The present TCR beta chain was sequenced within a study of beta chain features in type 1 diabetes. Study conclusions and caveats: In every one of the four CD4+ subsets, TCRB CDR3s were moderately but significantly shorter in Type 1 diabetes patients.

Comments on this clone: Its cognate antigen is unknown.

V shed 2 bases and J 6 bases; nucleotides not matched to a gene: 10. The V gene's germline CDR1 is GTSNPN and CDR2 SVGIG (reference sequence). The CDR3 contains 15 residues. Expressed TCRB transcripts got sequenced, as all isolated RNA was reverse transcribed. Profiled with immunoSEQ multiplex PCR; TCRdb holds only in-frame clones, not every one. This sample has 400,000 or so clones, with about 12% found just once. The sample taken for sequencing was naive CD4+ T cells from blood. The sequence came from a woman aged 18-30 years with type 1 diabetes. The rearrangement links TRBV30 to TRBJ2-7, with TRBD2 identical over 10 bases. The CDR3 sequence is CAWSKAAGGPVEQYF. The CDR3 DNA follows: TGTGCCTGGAGTAAAGCAGCGGGAGGGCCGGTCGAGCAGTACTTC.